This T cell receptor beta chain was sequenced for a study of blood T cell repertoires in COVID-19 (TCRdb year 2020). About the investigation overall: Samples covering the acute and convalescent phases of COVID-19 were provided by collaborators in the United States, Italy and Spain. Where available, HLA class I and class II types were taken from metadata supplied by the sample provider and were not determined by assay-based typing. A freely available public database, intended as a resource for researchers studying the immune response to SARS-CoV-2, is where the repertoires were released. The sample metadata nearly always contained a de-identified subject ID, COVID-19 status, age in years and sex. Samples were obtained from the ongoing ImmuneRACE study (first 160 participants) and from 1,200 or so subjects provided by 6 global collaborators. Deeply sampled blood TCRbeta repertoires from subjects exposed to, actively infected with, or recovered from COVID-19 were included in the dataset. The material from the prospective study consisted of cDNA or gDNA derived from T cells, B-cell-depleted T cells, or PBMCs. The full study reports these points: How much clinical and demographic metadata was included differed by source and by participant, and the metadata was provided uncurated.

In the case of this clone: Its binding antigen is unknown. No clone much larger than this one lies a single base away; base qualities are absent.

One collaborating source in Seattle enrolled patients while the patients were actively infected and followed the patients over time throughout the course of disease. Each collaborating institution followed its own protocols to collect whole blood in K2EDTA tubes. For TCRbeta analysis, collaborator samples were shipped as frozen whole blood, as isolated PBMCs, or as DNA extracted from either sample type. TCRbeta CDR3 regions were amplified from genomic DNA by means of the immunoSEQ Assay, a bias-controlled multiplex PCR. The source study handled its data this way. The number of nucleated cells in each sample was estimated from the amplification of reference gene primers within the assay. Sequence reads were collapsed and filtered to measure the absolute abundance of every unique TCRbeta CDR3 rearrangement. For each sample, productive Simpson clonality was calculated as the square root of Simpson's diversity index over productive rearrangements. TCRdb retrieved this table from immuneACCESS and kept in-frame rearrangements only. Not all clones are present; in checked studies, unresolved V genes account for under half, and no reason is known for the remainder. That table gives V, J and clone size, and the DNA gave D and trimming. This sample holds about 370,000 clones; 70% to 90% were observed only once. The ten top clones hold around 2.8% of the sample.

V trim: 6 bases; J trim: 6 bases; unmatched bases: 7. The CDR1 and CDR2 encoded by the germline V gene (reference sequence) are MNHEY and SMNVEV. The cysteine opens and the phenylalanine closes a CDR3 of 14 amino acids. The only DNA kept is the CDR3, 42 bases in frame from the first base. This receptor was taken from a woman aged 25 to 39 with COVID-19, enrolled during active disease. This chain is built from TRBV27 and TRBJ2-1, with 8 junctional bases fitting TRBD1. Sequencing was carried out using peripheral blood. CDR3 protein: CASSQGARSNEQFF. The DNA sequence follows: TGTGCCAGCAGCCAGGGGGCGCGATCCAATGAGCAGTTCTTC.